These 15 T cell receptor beta chains came from one sample sequenced in a study of T cell changes during pregnancy in multiple sclerosis. The protocol was immunoSEQ multiplex PCR, while the TCRdb copy is restricted to in-frame clones and leaves out a portion. The data hold about 75,000 clones, with around nine tenths observed a single time. Sequences were derived from CD4+ T cells from peripheral blood mononuclear cells, sampled before pregnancy. These TCRs come from a female donor with multiple sclerosis, enrolled in a pregnancy study.

The CDR3 region is CASSVTGNTEAFF. The CDR3 DNA is TGTGCCAGCAGCGTAACAGGGAATACTGAAGCTTTCTTT. The V call is TRBV9, the J call TRBJ1-1; TRBD1 might be the D (6 bases). The length of the CDR3 is 13 residues. CDR1 and CDR2 (germline): SGDLS, YYNGEE. Trimming took off 1 base at V and 5 bases at J, with 9 bases between the two ends. Full variable domain (remainder filled in from reference TRBV9 and TRBJ1-1): DSGVTQTPKHLITATGQRVTLRCSPRSGDLSVYWYQQSLDQGLQFLIQYYNGEERAKGNILERFSAQQFPDLHSELNLSSLELGDSALYFCASSVTGNTEAFFGQGTRLTVV.

The chain carries TRBV7-6 and TRBJ2-2; a weak D match, TRBD2 (6 bases). The CDR3 loop spans 14 amino acids. With 4 bases removed from V and 4 bases from J, the gap between germline ends came to 10 bases. The germline gives CDR1 SGHVS, CDR2 FNYEAQ. CDR3 protein: CASSSVEGTGELFF. The CDR3 nucleotides are TGTGCCAGCAGCTCCGTGGAGGGCACCGGGGAGCTGTTTTTT. The whole variable domain, filled in from reference TRBV7-6 and TRBJ2-2, reads GAGVSQSPRYKVTKRGQDVALRCDPISGHVSLYWYRQALGQGPEFLTYFNYEAQQDKSGLPNDRFSAERPEGSISTLTIQRTEQRDSAMYRCASSSVEGTGELFFGEGSRLTVL.

This chain joins TRBV7-8 and TRBJ2-1; D gene ambiguous. The germline V gene encodes CDR1 SGHVS and CDR2 FQNEAQ. This CDR3 has 16 amino acids. V lost 1 base to trimming and J lost 3 bases, with 13 bases between them. The CDR3 reads CASSLVFTQSYNEQFF. The CDR3, as DNA: TGTGCCAGCAGCTTAGTATTTACACAGAGCTACAATGAGCAGTTCTTC.

CDR3 coding DNA: TGTGCCAGCAACAATAGGGCAGGGGATTCACCCCTCCACTTT. This encodes CASNNRAGDSPLHF. The chain uses TRBV19 and TRBJ1-6, with D perhaps matching TRBD1 (6 bases). Trimming cost V 9 bases and J 8 bases, with 17 bases left between them. CDR1 LNHDA and CDR2 SQIVND come from the germline V gene (reference sequence). The CDR3 extends over 14 amino acids.

This sequence joins TRBV30 and TRBJ1-6; D gene ambiguous. This CDR3 comprises 12 residues. Germline assignment: CDR1 GTSNPN and CDR2 SVGIG (reference sequence). The ends were cut back, 0 bases at V and 7 bases at J, with 4 bases in the middle. The CDR3 DNA is TGTGCCTGGAGTGTTCAGAATTCACCCCTCCACTTT. It translates to CAWSVQNSPLHF.

V and J are TRBV11-3 and TRBJ2-7; 8 bases map to TRBD1. J gave up 0 bases and V 6 bases, and 7 bases lay outside the gene matches. The CDR3 is 15 amino acids. Germline V gene lookup returns CDR1 SGHNT and CDR2 YENEEA. CDR3 residues: CASSEPGQASYEQYF. The CDR3 DNA follows: TGTGCCAGCAGTGAACCGGGACAGGCCTCCTACGAGCAGTACTTC.

This rearrangement joins TRBV30 to TRBJ2-7; 9 bases are shared with TRBD2. CDR1 is GTSNPN, CDR2 SVGIG, per germline (reference sequence). The CDR3 spans 13 residues. J gave up 0 bases and V 6 bases, and 3 bases lay outside the gene matches. CDR3 loop: CACSGGSSYEQYF. CDR3 coding DNA: TGTGCCTGCAGCGGGGGGAGCTCCTACGAGCAGTACTTC.

The chain has TRBV7-2 and TRBJ1-1, with a weak D call TRBD1 (5 bases). Trimming removed 4 bases from V and 1 base from J, with 22 bases in between. CDR3 length: 18 residues. CDR1 and CDR2 from the germline V gene are SGHTA and FQGNSA. The CDR3 region is CASSSYRGTHEGNTEAFF. CDR3 DNA sequence: TGTGCCAGCAGCTCCTACCGCGGGACTCACGAGGGGAACACTGAAGCTTTCTTT.

This clone appeared a single time. The J gene is TRBJ1-1, the V gene TRBV19; the match to TRBD1 covers 8 bases. V was clipped by 1 base and J by 0 bases; unmatched bases: 7. Germline assignment: CDR1 LNHDA and CDR2 SQIVND (reference sequence). The CDR3 has 17 residues. The CDR3 spells CASSIGTGRTLNTEAFF. Here the CDR3 DNA reads TGTGCCAGTAGTATAGGGACAGGGAGAACACTGAACACTGAAGCTTTCTTT. Based on the CDR3 plus reference TRBV19 and TRBJ1-1, the full variable domain is DGGITQSPKYLFRKEGQNVTLSCEQNLNHDAMYWYRQDPGQGLRLIYYSQIVNDFQKGDIAEGYSVSREKKESFPLTVTSAQKNPTAFYLCASSIGTGRTLNTEAFFGQGTRLTVV.

The chain recombines TRBV5-1 with TRBJ1-3, with TRBD1 matching over 7 bases. Looked up from germline, CDR1 is SGHRS and CDR2 is YFSETQ. The CDR3 sequence is 16 residues long. V was clipped by 0 bases and J by 3 bases; unmatched bases: 6. The CDR3 DNA follows: TGCGCCAGCAGCTTGGGCCGTCAGGGGGGTGGAAACACCATATATTTT. Translation gives CASSLGRQGGGNTIYF. Combining the CDR3 with reference TRBV5-1 and TRBJ1-3 gives the whole variable domain KAGVTQTPRYLIKTRGQQVTLSCSPISGHRSVSWYQQTPGQGLQFLFEYFSETQRNKGNFPGRFSGRQFSNSRSEMNVSTLELGDSALYLCASSLGRQGGGNTIYFGEGSWLTVV.

The rearrangement uses TRBV7-7 and TRBJ2-7, with a tentative D call TRBD2 (6 bases). This CDR3 spans 16 amino acids. V gave up 3 bases and J gave up 1 base, with 16 bases separating them. Looked up from germline, CDR1 is SSHAT and CDR2 is FNYEAQ (reference sequence). For the CDR3, the DNA is TGTGCCAGCAGCTTTTATCTCCCCAGCGGGTCCTACGAGCAGTACTTC. The encoded protein is CASSFYLPSGSYEQYF.

On this clone itself: Other DNA sequences from this sample encode an identical CDR3 as well. The rearrangement links TRBV2 to TRBJ1-2, with TRBD1 as a possible D gene (6 bases). Between the trimmed V and J ends, which lost 6 bases and 4 bases, there was a span of 12 bases. Germline V CDR1 and CDR2: SNHLY, FYNNEI. The CDR3 loop spans 13 amino acids. The CDR3 here is CASSERTAYGYTF. The CDR3 coding sequence is TGTGCCAGCAGCGAACGGACAGCCTATGGCTACACCTTC.

This clone has just one count. J is TRBJ2-7 and V is TRBV19, with D perhaps TRBD1 (5 bases). Germline V lookup: CDR1 LNHDA, CDR2 SQIVND (reference sequence). The CDR3 contains 16 residues. V was clipped by 4 bases and J by 0 bases, with 16 bases between them. The CDR3 sequence: CASSTNPRVSSYEQYF. Written as DNA, the CDR3 is TGTGCCAGTAGTACCAACCCCAGGGTTAGCTCCTACGAGCAGTACTTC.

The chain combines TRBV27 with TRBJ2-2, with D unclear. Germline assignment: CDR1 MNHEY and CDR2 SMNVEV (reference sequence). CDR3 length: 16 residues. V lost 3 bases to trimming and J lost 6 bases, with 17 bases between them. CDR3 sequence reads: CASSFLAIGAPGELFF. DNA of the CDR3: TGTGCCAGCAGTTTCCTCGCGATTGGAGCGCCCGGGGAGCTGTTTTTT.

The chain is built from TRBV18 and TRBJ1-2; D uncertain. V shed 0 bases and J shed 4 bases, with 6 bases lying between them. CDR1 KGHSH and CDR2 LQKENI come from the germline V gene. This CDR3 region has 13 residues. The CDR3 loop is CASSPPSSYGYTF. In nucleotides, the CDR3 is TGTGCCAGCTCACCACCGTCCAGCTATGGCTACACCTTC.